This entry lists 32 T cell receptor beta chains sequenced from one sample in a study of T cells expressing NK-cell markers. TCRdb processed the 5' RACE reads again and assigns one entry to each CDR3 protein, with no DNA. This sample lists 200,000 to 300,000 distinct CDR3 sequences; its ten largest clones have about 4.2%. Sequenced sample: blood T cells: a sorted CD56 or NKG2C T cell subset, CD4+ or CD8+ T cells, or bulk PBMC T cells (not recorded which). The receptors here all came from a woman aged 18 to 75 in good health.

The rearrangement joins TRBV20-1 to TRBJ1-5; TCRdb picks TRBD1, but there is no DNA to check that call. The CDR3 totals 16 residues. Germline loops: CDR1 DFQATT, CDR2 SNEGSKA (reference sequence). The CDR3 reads CSARDPHYPGNQPLHF.

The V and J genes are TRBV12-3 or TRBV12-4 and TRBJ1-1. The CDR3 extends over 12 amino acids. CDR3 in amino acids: CASGSMNTEAFF.

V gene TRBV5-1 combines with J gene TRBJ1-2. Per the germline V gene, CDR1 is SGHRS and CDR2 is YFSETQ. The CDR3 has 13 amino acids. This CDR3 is CASSFGVGSGYTF.

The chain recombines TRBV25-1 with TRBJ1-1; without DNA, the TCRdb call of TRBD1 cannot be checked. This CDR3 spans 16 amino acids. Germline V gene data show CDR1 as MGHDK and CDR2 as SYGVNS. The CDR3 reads CASSEWGTERGTEAFF.

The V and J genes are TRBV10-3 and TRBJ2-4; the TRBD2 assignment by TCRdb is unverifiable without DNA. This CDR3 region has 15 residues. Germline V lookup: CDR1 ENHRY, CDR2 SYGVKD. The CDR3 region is CAISSTLIAKNIQYF.

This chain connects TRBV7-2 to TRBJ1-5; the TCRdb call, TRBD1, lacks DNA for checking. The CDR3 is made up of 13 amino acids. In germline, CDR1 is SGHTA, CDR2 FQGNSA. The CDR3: CASNRDGNQPQHF.

The CDR3: CASSLAPQGSNTGELFF. The V and J genes are TRBV5-5 and TRBJ2-2; the TCRdb D gene call, TRBD1, has no DNA to confirm it. This CDR3 has 17 amino acids. CDR1 and CDR2 (germline): SGHKS, YYEKEE (reference sequence).

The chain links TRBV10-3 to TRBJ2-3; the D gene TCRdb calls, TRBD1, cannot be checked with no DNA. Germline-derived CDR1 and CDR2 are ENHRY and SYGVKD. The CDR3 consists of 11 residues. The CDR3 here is CAISGADTQYF.

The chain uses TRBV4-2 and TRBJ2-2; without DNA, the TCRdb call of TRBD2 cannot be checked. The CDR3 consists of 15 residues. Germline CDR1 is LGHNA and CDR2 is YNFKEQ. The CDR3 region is CASSSRTSGTGELFF.

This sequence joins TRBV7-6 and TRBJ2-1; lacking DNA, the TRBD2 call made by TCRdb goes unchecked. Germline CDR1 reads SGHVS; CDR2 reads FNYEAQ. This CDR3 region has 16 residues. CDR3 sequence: CASSPLDGPNPHEQFF.

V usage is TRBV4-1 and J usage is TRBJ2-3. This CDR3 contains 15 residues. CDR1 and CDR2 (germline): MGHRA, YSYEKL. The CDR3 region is CASSQEASITDTQYF.

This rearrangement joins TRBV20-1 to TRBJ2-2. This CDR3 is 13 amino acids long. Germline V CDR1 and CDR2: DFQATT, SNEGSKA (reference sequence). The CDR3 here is CSAKHPNTGELFF.

CDR3 amino acids: CASILQGAVSYNEQFF. The J gene is TRBJ2-1, the V gene TRBV12-3 or TRBV12-4; TCRdb gives TRBD1 as the D gene, but with no DNA this cannot be confirmed. The CDR3 loop spans 16 amino acids.

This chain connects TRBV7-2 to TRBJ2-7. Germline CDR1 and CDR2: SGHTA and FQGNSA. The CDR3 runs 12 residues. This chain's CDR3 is CASSTQTSEQYF.

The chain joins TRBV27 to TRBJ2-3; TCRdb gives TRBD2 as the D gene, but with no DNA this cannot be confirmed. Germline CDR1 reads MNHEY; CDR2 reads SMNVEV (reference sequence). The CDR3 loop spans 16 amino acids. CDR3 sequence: CASSSTSGRVTDTQYF.

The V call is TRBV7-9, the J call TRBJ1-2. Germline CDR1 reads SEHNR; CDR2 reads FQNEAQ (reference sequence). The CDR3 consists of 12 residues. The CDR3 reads CASGRTMGGYTF.

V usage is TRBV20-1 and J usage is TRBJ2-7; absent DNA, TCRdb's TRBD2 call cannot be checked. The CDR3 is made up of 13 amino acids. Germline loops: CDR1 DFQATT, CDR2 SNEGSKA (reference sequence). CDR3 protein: CSAGRGSSYEQYF.

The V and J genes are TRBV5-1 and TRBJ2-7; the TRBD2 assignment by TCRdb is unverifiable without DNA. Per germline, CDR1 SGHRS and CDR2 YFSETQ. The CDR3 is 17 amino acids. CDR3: CASSLAGLATNTYEQYF.

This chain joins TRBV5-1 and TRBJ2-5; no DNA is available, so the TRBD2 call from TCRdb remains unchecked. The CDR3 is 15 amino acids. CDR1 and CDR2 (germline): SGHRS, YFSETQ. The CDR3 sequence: CASSGGGLSSETQYF.

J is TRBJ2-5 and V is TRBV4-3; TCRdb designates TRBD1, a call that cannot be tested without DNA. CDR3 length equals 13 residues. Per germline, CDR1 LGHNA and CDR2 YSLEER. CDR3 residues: CASSQGEGDRAYF.

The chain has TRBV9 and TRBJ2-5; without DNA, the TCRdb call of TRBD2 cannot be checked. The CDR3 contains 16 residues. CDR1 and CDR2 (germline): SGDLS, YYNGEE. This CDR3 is CASSLDRAHQGGTQYF.

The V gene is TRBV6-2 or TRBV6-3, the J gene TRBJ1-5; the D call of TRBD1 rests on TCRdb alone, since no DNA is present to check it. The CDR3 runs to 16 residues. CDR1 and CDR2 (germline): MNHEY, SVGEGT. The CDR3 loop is CASKKTGGAQYQPQHF.

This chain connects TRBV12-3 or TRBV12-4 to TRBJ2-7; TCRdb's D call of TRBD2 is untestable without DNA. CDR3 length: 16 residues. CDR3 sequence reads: CASSLVFGTSGYEQYF.

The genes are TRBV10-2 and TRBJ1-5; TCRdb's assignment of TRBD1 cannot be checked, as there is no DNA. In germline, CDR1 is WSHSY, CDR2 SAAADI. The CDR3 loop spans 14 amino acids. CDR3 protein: CASSEAGGNQPQHF.

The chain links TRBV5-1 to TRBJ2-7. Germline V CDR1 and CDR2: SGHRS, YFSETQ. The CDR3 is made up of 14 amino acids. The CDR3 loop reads CASSLEATYYEQYF.

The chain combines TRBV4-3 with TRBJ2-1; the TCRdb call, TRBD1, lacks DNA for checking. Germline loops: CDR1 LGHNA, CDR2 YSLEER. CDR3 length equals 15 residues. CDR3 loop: CASSQGVSQGNEQFF.

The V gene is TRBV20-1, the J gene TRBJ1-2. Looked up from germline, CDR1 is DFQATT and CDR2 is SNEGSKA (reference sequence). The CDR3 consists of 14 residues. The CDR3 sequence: CSASLRRRTYGYTF.

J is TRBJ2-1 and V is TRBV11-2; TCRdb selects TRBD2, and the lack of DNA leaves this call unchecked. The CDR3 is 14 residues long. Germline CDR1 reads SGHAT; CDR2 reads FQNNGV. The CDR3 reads CASSWGSPLDEQFF.

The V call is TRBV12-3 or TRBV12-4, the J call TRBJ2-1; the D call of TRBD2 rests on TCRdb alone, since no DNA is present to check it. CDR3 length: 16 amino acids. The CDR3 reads CASITSGSISYNEQFF.

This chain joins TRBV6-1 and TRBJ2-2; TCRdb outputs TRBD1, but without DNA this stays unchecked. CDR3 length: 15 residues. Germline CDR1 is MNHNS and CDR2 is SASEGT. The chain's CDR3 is CASRADRGGTGELFF.

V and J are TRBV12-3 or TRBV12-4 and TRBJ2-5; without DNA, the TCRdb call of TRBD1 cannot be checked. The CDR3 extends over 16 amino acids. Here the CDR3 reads CASSFGTQGWEETQYF.

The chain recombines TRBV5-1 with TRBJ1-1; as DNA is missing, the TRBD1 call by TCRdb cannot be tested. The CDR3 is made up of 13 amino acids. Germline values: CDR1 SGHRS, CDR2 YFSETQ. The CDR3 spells CASHRGFGTEAFF.